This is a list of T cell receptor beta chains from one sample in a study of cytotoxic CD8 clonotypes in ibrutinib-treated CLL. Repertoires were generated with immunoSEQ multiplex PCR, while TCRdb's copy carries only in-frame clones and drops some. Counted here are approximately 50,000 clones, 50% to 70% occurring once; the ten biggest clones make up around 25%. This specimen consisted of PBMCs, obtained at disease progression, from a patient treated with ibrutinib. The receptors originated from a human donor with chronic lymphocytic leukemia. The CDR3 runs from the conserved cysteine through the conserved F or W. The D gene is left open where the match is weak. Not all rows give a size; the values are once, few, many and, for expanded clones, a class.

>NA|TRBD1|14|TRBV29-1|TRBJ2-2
CSVLTGRNTGELFF
TGCAGCGTTTTGACAGGGAGGAACACCGGGGAGCTGTTTTTT
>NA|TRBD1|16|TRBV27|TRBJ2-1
CASSPFGQGAYNEQFF
TGTGCCAGCAGTCCGTTCGGACAGGGGGCCTACAATGAGCAGTTCTTC
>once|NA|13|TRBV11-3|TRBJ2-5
CASSSLQEETQYF
TGTGCCAGCAGCTCACTACAAGAGGAGACCCAGTACTTC
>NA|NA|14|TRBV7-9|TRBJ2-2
CASSLTANTGELFF
TGTGCCAGCAGCTTAACAGCAAACACCGGGGAGCTGTTTTTT
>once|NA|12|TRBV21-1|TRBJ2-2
CASGLSTGELFF
TGTGCCAGCGGACTATCCACCGGGGAGCTGTTTTTT
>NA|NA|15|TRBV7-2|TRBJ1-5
CASSRNRDLNQPQHF
TGTGCCAGCAGCCGAAACAGGGATTTGAATCAGCCCCAGCATTTT
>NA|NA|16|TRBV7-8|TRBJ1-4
CASSLAGGTSNEKLFF
TGTGCCAGCAGCTTAGCGGGGGGCACGTCTAATGAAAAACTGTTTTTT
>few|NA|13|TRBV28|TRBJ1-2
CASSLGLYYGYTF
TGTGCCAGCAGCCTGGGACTTTACTATGGCTACACCTTC
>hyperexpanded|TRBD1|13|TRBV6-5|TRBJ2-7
CASSWDRTNEQYF
TGTGCCAGCAGCTGGGACAGGACCAACGAGCAGTACTTC
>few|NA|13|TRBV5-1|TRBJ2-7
CASSLWAHEEQYF
TGCGCCAGCAGTTTATGGGCCCACGAGGAGCAGTACTTC
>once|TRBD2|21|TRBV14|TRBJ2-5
CASSRIPGLEGGVRTQETQYF
TGTGCCAGCAGCCGGATTCCGGGACTAGAGGGGGGGGTACGAACTCAAGAGACCCAGTACTTC
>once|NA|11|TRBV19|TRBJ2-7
CATQSQWEQYF
TGTGCCACCCAGTCCCAGTGGGAGCAGTACTTC
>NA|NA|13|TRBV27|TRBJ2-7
CASRRTVSYEQYF
TGTGCCAGCAGACGGACAGTCTCCTACGAGCAGTACTTC
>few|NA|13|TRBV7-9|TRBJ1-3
CASSHSSGNTIYF
TGTGCCAGCAGCCACAGCTCTGGAAACACCATATATTTT
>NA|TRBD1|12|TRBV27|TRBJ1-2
CASSRDRVGYTF
TGTGCCAGCAGTAGGGACAGGGTTGGCTACACCTTC
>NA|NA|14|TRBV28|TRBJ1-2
CASTGVPLRYGYTF
TGTGCCAGCACTGGGGTTCCCTTGAGATATGGCTACACCTTC
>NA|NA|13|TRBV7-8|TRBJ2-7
CASSLSRDYEQYF
TGTGCCAGCAGCTTAAGCCGGGACTACGAGCAGTACTTC
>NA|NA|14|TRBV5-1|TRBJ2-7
CASTRPGFLDEQYF
TGCGCCAGCACTCGACCGGGCTTTTTAGACGAGCAGTACTTC
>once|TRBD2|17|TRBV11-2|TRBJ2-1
CASSLRLAAGSYNEQFF
TGTGCCAGCAGCCTTCGACTAGCGGCTGGCTCCTACAATGAGCAGTTCTTC
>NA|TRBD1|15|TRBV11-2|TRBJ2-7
CASSRGQGANYEQYF
TGTGCCAGCAGCCGGGGACAGGGGGCAAACTACGAGCAGTACTTC
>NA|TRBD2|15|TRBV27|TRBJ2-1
CASSSPGGPYNEQFF
TGTGCCAGCAGTTCGCCGGGGGGTCCCTACAATGAGCAGTTCTTC
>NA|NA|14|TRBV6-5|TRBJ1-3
CASSPTFSGNTIYF
TGTGCCAGCAGTCCTACCTTCTCTGGAAACACCATATATTTT
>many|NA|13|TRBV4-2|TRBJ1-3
CASSQEPLSTIYF
TGTGCCAGCAGCCAAGAACCCCTAAGTACCATATATTTT
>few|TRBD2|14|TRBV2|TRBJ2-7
CASSSSGSTYEQYF
TGTGCCAGCAGCTCTAGCGGGAGCACCTACGAGCAGTACTTC
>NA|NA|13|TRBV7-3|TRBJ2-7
CASSLTGLNEQYF
TGTGCCAGCAGCCTCACAGGGCTCAACGAGCAGTACTTC
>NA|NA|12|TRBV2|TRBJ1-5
CASSDEGQPQHF
TGTGCCAGCAGTGACGAGGGACAGCCCCAGCATTTT
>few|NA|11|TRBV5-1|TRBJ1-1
CASRLQGRAFF
TGCGCCAGTCGCTTACAGGGTCGGGCTTTCTTT
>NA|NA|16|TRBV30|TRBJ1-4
CAWSGGRGGRNEKLFF
TGTGCCTGGAGTGGAGGCCGTGGAGGAAGAAATGAAAAACTGTTTTTT